This TCR beta chain was obtained from a study of blood T cells in healthy people across ages. The authors ran a second PCR of about 7 to 11 cycles using a sample-barcoded 5' primer and a J-beta primer mix. MiXCR was run by TCRdb on the 5' RACE reads, yielding one entry per CDR3 protein. The table has around 800,000 distinct CDR3 sequences, under 30% seen once. CDR3 length: 16 residues. The V segment lost 5 bases and the J segment 6 bases; nucleotides outside the gene matches: 11. Germline V gene data show CDR1 as SGHAT and CDR2 as FQNNGV. This sample also belongs to another study, concerning T cells of mothers and their children.

The source material was blood. The source of this sequence is a boy aged 5-17 years in good health. The chain recombines TRBV11-2 with TRBJ2-3; the match to TRBD2 covers 10 bases. CDR3 nucleotide sequence: TGTGCCAGCAGCAGTACCGATCTAGCGGGGGTGGATACGCAGTATTTT. This codes for CASSSTDLAGVDTQYF.